This TCR beta chain was identified in a study of cytomegalovirus exposure and HLA in healthy donors. As for the study in general: For the roughly 400 genotyped donors, roughly 81% fell within the Caucasian-associated ancestry cluster.

Turning to this clone: What it recognizes is unknown.

Study-wide results and limits: It was taken for granted in presence/absence analyses that sequencing depth across donors was roughly uniform. A later analysis showed that HLA-associated TCR beta chains had undergone more clonal expansion than equally common others. One later analysis reportedly identified an Asian-associated ancestry cluster that showed fewer N-insertions than the roughly 670-donor mean.

PCR used 60 Vbeta primers and 13 Jbeta primers. Profiled with immunoSEQ multiplex PCR; TCRdb holds only in-frame clones, not every one. In the table there are approximately 100,000 clones, about four fifths of which are singletons. The origin of this receptor is a woman aged 40 to 49 in good health and CMV-seronegative. The sequenced sample consisted of PBMCs.

The CDR3 protein is CASSLVEAGGTEAFF. In nucleotides, the CDR3 is TGTGCCAGCAGCTTAGTGGAGGCCGGGGGCACTGAAGCTTTCTTT. This sequence joins TRBV7-6 and TRBJ1-1, with a weak D call TRBD1 (5 bases). V was trimmed by 1 base and J by 4 bases, leaving 13 bases between them. Per germline, CDR1 SGHVS and CDR2 FNYEAQ. The CDR3 covers 15 residues.